The next 13 T cell receptor beta chains were all read from a single sample in a study of OX40 agonist ivuxolimab in advanced cancers. Method: immunoSEQ multiplex PCR; TCRdb's copy keeps in-frame clones and lacks some. The sample holds 50,000 to 65,000 clones, 80% to 95% seen once. This specimen was CD4+ or CD8+ T cells sorted from blood, taken in a trial of the OX40 agonist ivuxolimab. The receptors were gathered from an adult with an advanced solid tumor such as melanoma, head and neck, liver or kidney cancer.

The chain carries TRBV30 and TRBJ2-1, with TRBD2 matching over 8 bases. Germline-derived CDR1 and CDR2 are GTSNPN and SVGIG (reference sequence). V was pared by 1 base and J by 3 bases, with 11 bases of the junction left unmatched. This CDR3 is built from 17 residues. CDR3 DNA: TGTGCCTGGAGTGCAGAGGGAGCGGGAGTGAGCTACAATGAGCAGTTCTTC. Its translation is CAWSAEGAGVSYNEQFF.

This rearrangement joins TRBV30 to TRBJ2-3; no clear D. The germline V and J ends were trimmed by 2 bases and 2 bases, with 5 bases remaining between them. Germline V gene data show CDR1 as GTSNPN and CDR2 as SVGIG (reference sequence). The CDR3 totals 12 residues. The chain's CDR3 is CAWSNLTDTQYF. Here the CDR3 DNA reads TGTGCCTGGAGTAACCTCACAGATACGCAGTATTTT. The variable domain in full, with the rest retrieved from reference TRBV30 and TRBJ2-3, is SQTIHQWPATLVQPVGSPLSLECTVEGTSNPNLYWYRQAAGRGLQLLFYSVGIGQISSEVPQNLSASRPQDRQFILSSKKLLLSDSGFYLCAWSNLTDTQYFGPGTRLTVL.

The V and J genes are TRBV5-1 and TRBJ2-1; 12 bases line up with TRBD2. CDR3 length: 15 residues. Germline V gene lookup returns CDR1 SGHRS and CDR2 YFSETQ. Unmatched junction bases numbered 4, after V lost 7 bases and J lost 2 bases. In DNA, the CDR3 is TGCGCCAGCGGAGGACTAGCGGGAACCTACAATGAGCAGTTCTTC. This translates into CASGGLAGTYNEQFF.

The genes are TRBV5-3 and TRBJ2-1; the D call may be TRBD1 or TRBD2 (5 bases each). TRBV5-3 is designated an ORF whose function remains uncertain. V gave up 3 bases and J gave up 4 bases, with 17 bases separating them. This CDR3 has 16 amino acids. Written as DNA, the CDR3 is TGTGCCAGAAGCTGGGATTTAGGGACCCTGTACAATGAGCAGTTCTTC. This codes for CARSWDLGTLYNEQFF.

The rearrangement joins TRBV30 to TRBJ2-1; a possible D gene is TRBD2 (6 bases). The V end lost 0 bases, the J end lost 4 bases, and 10 bases lay between the germline ends. Germline V lookup: CDR1 GTSNPN, CDR2 SVGIG (reference sequence). This CDR3 contains 14 residues. CDR3 coding DNA: TGTGCCTGGAGTGTCGGAGCGGGTTACAATGAGCAGTTCTTC. Translation: CAWSVGAGYNEQFF.

The chain is built from TRBV19 and TRBJ1-1, with TRBD1 identical over 8 bases. The CDR3 is 15 amino acids. J lost 3 bases, V lost 3 bases, and 6 bases had no gene match. Germline V gene sequence: CDR1 LNHDA, CDR2 SQIVND (reference sequence). CDR3 sequence: CASSIGQGGDTEAFF. The CDR3 DNA reads as TGTGCCAGTAGTATTGGACAGGGAGGCGACACTGAAGCTTTCTTT.

The CDR3 is CASSQEQGAHLPGEQFF. DNA of the CDR3: TGCGCCAGCAGCCAAGAACAAGGGGCTCACTTGCCAGGTGAGCAGTTCTTC. V is TRBV4-3 and J is TRBJ2-1; TRBD1 might be the D (5 bases). V was cut by 0 bases and J by 9 bases, with 21 bases left in between. The V gene's germline CDR1 is LGHNA and CDR2 YSLEER. The CDR3 is 17 residues long.

The V and J genes are TRBV29-1 and TRBJ2-7; D call uncertain. Trimming stripped 3 bases from V and 6 bases from J, with 9 bases between. Germline V CDR1 and CDR2: SQVTM, ANQGSEA. CDR3 length: 11 amino acids. CDR3 amino acids: CSVDVLGEQYF. The CDR3 DNA reads as TGCAGCGTTGACGTACTCGGCGAGCAGTACTTC.

To note about this clone: Sequence at one end of the junction differs from germline and may be a read error. V is TRBV14 and J is TRBJ2-6, with D possibly being TRBD1 or TRBD2 (6 bases each). CDR1 and CDR2 from the germline V gene are SGHDN and FVKESK. The CDR3 has 17 residues. DNA of the CDR3: TGTGCCAGCAGACAAGGGGGACTCTTCTCTGGGGCCAACGTCCTGACTTTC. This codes for CASRQGGLFSGANVLTF.

The chain employs TRBV30 and TRBJ1-1; D is undetermined. The germline V and J ends were trimmed by 2 bases and 1 base, with 8 bases remaining between them. Germline loops: CDR1 GTSNPN, CDR2 SVGIG (reference sequence). This CDR3 has 13 amino acids. CDR3 residues: CAWSNIGNTEAFF. CDR3 DNA: TGTGCCTGGAGTAATATCGGGAACACTGAAGCTTTCTTT.

In its sample, this clone was seen a few times. The V gene is TRBV27, the J gene TRBJ2-1; D unresolved. V was pared by 4 bases and J by 8 bases, with 15 bases between. The CDR3 length is 14 residues. The germline gives CDR1 MNHEY, CDR2 SMNVEV (reference sequence). CDR3 in amino acids: CASSYQLKSHEQFF. The CDR3, as DNA: TGTGCCAGCAGTTACCAACTGAAGAGTCATGAGCAGTTCTTC.

The chain has TRBV5-4 and TRBJ2-3, with 11 positions matching TRBD2. CDR3 length equals 16 residues. V gave up 4 bases and J gave up 4 bases; unmatched junction bases: 8. Per germline, CDR1 SGHNT and CDR2 YYREEE (reference sequence). CDR3 in amino acids: CASSATSGSIADTQYF. Here the CDR3 DNA reads TGTGCCAGCAGCGCAACTAGCGGGAGTATCGCAGATACGCAGTATTTT. Complete variable domain (other parts from reference TRBV5-4 and TRBJ2-3): ETGVTQSPTHLIKTRGQQVTLRCSSQSGHNTVSWYQQALGQGPQFIFQYYREEENGRGNFPPRFSGLQFPNYSSELNVNALELDDSALYLCASSATSGSIADTQYFGPGTRLTVL.

The chain recombines TRBV28 with TRBJ2-1, with TRBD2 identical over 12 bases. Per the germline V gene, CDR1 is MDHEN and CDR2 is SYDVKM. Trimming removed 3 bases from V and 0 bases from J; junction bases left unmatched: 0. The CDR3 loop spans 16 amino acids. The CDR3 bases are TGTGCCAGCAGTTTGACTAGCGGGAGCTCCTACAATGAGCAGTTCTTC. Residues: CASSLTSGSSYNEQFF.